What follows is one T cell receptor (beta chain) and its context. CDR3 size: 16 residues. Germline V gives CDR1 MNHEY, CDR2 SMNVEV (reference sequence). V lost 0 bases and J lost 2; bases outside the gene matches: 6. These data belong to a study of cytotoxic CD8 clonotypes in ibrutinib-treated CLL. About the research overall: Complete response was seen in 2 patients and partial in some 25; about twelve progressed and roughly 14 stayed remitted after a median about 68 months.

The repertoire was sequenced with immunoSEQ multiplex PCR; TCRdb's copy has only in-frame clones and lacks some. The profile covers about 300,000 clones, with 76% appearing a single time and 5.6% taken by the ten largest. This chain links TRBV27 with TRBJ2-7, with 8 nucleotides matching TRBD1. This specimen consisted of PBMCs, obtained at disease progression, from a patient treated with ibrutinib. This clonotype originated in a human donor with chronic lymphocytic leukemia. CDR3 sequence (DNA): TGTGCCAGCAGTTTATCAGGGACAGGCGGGACCTACGAGCAGTACTTC. Amino acid sequence: CASSLSGTGGTYEQYF.